The sequence of this T cell receptor (beta chain) was determined in a study of T cells in localized non-small cell lung cancer (dated by TCRdb to 2018 to 2020). As for the study more broadly: The study examined T cell repertoires in roughly 240 patients with early-stage NSCLC and compared tumors with uninvolved tumor-adjacent lungs. The cohort comprised 200 to 300 treatment-naïve NSCLC patients with resected, localized lung tumors. Of the NSCLC patients, 120 to 150 were male and approximately 110 were female, and the mean age was approximately 69 years. What the study reported, not specific to this receptor: Uninvolved tumor-adjacent lung showed the highest T cell clonality, higher than tumor, which suggests more focused antigenic responses in the adjacent lung. Of the top 100 tumor clones, a median of roughly 56 were detected in paired uninvolved adjacent lung; approximately 30 were also among that lung's top 100. Because multi-region sequencing of the tumors was not done, intratumor heterogeneity could not be ruled out. Because of the exploratory design, TCR variables were selected using unadjusted p-values without false-discovery rate correction. Longer overall survival was associated with higher T cell density in blood, whereas shorter survival was associated with higher clonality in adjacent lung.

Trimming costs V 4 bases and J 0 bases, and their ends lie 14 bases apart. The cysteine opens and the phenylalanine closes a CDR3 of 16 amino acids. The DNA shown is the 48-base CDR3, in frame from base 1. The immunoSEQ Assay was used to sequence TCR beta CDR3 regions from DNA. Concerning the study's data processing: To compute T cell density, TCR beta template counts were normalized to usable DNA, which was estimated by amplifying housekeeping genes. Using the preseqR package, richness was estimated by extrapolating to 120,000 templates for tissue samples and 400,000 templates for PBMC samples. Clonality was defined by subtracting Pielou's evenness from one. To identify tissue-enriched TCRs, differential abundance testing was run on productive amino-acid clonotypes with a minimum total count of 5 and an alpha of 0.1. The Jaccard Index and the Morisita Overlap Index were used to measure how much the repertoires overlapped between compartments. GLIPH grouped TCR beta CDR3s together with public tetramer-defined viral CDR3s, and a viral motif had to include at least three viral sequences and also show V-gene enrichment. The table was pulled from immuneACCESS by TCRdb, which kept in-frame rearrangements only. Such tables lose some clones; where checked, under half of the loss comes from unresolved V genes, and the rest has no known cause. That table is the source of V, J and clone size, and D and trimming were worked out from the DNA. This sample holds approximately 35,000 clones; about nine tenths were observed only once. The top ten clonotypes cover roughly 2.1% of the sample.

Concerning this clone itself: Its antigen target is currently unknown. There are no base qualities to consult, and no much larger clone falls within one base.

At diagnosis, peripheral blood, uninvolved tumor-adjacent lung and tumor were collected and were preserved as a mix of fresh-frozen and FFPE material. For TCR repertoire profiling, blood samples were analyzed in the form of peripheral blood mononuclear cells. The sequence is built from TRBV5-3 and TRBJ2-1; TRBD2 could be the D gene, as 6 bases match. TRBV5-3 is flagged as an ORF with uncertain function. The TCR sequence derives from a female donor at least 60 years old with stage I lung adenocarcinoma. The sequences come from peripheral blood, collected before any cancer treatment. CDR3 region: CARSAGPGSSYNEQFF. DNA sequence: TGTGCCAGAAGCGCGGGGCCAGGGAGCTCCTACAATGAGCAGTTCTTC.